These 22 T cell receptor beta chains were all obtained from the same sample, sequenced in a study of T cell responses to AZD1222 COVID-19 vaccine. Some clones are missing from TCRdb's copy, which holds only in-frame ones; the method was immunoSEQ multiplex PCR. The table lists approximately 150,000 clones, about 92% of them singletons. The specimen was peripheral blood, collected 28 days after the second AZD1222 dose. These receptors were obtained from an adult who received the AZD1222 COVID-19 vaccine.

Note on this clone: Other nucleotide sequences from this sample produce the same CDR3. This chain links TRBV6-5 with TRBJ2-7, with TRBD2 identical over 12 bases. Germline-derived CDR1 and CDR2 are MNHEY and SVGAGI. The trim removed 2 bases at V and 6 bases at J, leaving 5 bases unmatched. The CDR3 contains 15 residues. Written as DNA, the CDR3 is TGTGCCAGCAGTTACCATGGACTAGCGGGAATCGAGCAGTACTTC. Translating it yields CASSYHGLAGIEQYF.

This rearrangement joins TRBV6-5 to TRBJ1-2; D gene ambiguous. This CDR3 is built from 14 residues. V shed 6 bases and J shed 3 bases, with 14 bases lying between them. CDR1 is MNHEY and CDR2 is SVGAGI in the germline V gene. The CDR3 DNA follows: TGTGCCAGCAGAGTTAATTGGGCCGACTATGGCTACACCTTC. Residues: CASRVNWADYGYTF.

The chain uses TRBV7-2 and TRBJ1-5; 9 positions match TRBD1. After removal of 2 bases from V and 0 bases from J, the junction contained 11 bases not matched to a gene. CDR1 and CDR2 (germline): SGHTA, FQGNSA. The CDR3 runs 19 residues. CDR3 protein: CASSLTSTGGRYSNQPQHF. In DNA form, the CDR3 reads TGTGCCAGCAGCTTAACCTCGACAGGGGGGAGGTATAGCAATCAGCCCCAGCATTTT.

CDR3 nucleotides: TGTGCCAGCGCACCGGGACACCAGAACAATGAGCAGTTCTTC. This sequence encodes CASAPGHQNNEQFF. J is TRBJ2-1 and V is TRBV7-2, with D maybe TRBD1 (6 bases). Per germline, CDR1 SGHTA and CDR2 FQGNSA. This CDR3 contains 14 residues. V was shortened by 8 bases and J by 5 bases, with 16 bases between the two germline ends.

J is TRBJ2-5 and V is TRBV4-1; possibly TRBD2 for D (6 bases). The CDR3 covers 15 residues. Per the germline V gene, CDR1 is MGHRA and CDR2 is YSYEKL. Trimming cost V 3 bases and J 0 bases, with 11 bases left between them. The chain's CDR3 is CASSQAWGDQETQYF. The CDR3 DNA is TGCGCCAGCAGCCAGGCCTGGGGGGACCAAGAGACCCAGTACTTC.

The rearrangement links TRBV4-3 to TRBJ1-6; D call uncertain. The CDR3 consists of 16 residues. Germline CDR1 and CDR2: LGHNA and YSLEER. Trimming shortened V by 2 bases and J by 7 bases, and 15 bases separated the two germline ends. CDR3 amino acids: CASSQIRRLENSPLHF. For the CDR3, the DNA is TGCGCCAGCAGCCAAATCAGACGGTTGGAAAATTCACCCCTCCACTTT.

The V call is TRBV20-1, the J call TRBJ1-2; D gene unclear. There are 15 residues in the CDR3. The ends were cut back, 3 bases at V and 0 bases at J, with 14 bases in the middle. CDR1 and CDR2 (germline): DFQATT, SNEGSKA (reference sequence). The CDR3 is CSASGTLYPNYGYTF. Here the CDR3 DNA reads TGCAGTGCTAGTGGTACTCTATATCCTAACTATGGCTACACCTTC.

CDR3: CVGGEQGYNEQFF. The CDR3 nucleotides are TGTGTCGGGGGGGAGCAGGGCTACAATGAGCAGTTCTTC. The chain combines TRBV19 with TRBJ2-1; 8 bases are a match to TRBD2. Germline V gene lookup returns CDR1 LNHDA and CDR2 SQIVND (reference sequence). The CDR3 runs to 13 residues.

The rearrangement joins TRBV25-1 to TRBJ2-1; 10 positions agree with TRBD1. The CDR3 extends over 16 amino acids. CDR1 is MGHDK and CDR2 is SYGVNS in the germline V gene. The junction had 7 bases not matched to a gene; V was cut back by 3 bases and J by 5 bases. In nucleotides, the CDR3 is TGTGCCAGCAGTGACGGGACAGGGGAGATAAACAATGAGCAGTTCTTC. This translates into CASSDGTGEINNEQFF.

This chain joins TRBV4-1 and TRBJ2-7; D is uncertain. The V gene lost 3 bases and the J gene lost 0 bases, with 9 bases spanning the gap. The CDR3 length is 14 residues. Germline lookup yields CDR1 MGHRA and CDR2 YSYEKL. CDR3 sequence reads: CASSQGIPSYEQYF. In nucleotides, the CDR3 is TGCGCCAGCAGCCAGGGCATCCCCTCCTACGAGCAGTACTTC.

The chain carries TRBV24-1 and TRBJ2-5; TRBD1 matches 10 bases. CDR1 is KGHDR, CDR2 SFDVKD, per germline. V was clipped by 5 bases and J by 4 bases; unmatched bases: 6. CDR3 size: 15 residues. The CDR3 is CATSVGQGVVETQYF. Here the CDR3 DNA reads TGTGCCACCAGTGTCGGACAGGGGGTTGTAGAGACCCAGTACTTC.

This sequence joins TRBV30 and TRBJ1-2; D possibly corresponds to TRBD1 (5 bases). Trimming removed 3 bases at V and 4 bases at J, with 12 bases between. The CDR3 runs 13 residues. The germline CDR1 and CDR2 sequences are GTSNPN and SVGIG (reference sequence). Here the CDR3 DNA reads TGTGCCTGGAGATCCGACAGAGGCTATGGCTACACCTTC. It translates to CAWRSDRGYGYTF.

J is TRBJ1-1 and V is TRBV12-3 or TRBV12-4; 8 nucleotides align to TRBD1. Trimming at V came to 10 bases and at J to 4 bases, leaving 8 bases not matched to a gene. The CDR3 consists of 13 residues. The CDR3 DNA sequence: TGTGCCACCGTGACTCAGGGGGCCACTGAAGCTTTCTTT. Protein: CATVTQGATEAFF.

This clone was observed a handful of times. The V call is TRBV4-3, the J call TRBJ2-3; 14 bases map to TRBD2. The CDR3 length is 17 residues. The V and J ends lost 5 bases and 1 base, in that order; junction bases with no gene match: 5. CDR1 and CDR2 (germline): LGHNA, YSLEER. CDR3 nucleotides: TGCGCCAGCAGCTACGGGACTAGCGGGAGTGGCACAGATACGCAGTATTTT. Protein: CASSYGTSGSGTDTQYF.

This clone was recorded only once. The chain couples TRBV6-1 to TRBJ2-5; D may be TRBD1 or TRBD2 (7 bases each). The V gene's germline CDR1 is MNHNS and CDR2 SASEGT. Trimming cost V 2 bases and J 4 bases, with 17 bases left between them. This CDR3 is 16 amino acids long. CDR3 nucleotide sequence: TGTGCCAGCAGTGAAAGGAGGGCCAGGGGGGGAGAGACCCAGTACTTC. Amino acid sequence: CASSERRARGGETQYF.

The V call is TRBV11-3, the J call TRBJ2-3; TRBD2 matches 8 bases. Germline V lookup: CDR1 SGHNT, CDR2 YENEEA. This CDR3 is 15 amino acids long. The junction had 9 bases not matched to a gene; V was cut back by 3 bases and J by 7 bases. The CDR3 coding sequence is TGTGCCAGCAGCTTGCGGACTAGCTTTCCCAATACGCAGTATTTT. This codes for CASSLRTSFPNTQYF.

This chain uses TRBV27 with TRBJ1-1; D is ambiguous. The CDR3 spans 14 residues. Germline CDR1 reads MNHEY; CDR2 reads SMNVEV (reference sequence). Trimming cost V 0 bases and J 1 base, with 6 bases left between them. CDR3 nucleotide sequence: TGTGCCAGCAGTTTATCCCCCGGGAACACTGAAGCTTTCTTT. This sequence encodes CASSLSPGNTEAFF.

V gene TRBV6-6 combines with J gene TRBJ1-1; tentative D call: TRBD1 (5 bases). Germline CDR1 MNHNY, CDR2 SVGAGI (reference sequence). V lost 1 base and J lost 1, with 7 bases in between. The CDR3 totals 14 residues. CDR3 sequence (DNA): TGTGCCAGCAGTTACTGGGGCCAGAACACTGAAGCTTTCTTT. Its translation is CASSYWGQNTEAFF.

CDR3 residues: CASSPGTGWDTQYF. The CDR3 DNA reads as TGTGCCAGCTCTCCTGGGACCGGCTGGGATACGCAGTATTTT. The V and J genes are TRBV18 and TRBJ2-3; D tentatively fits TRBD1 or TRBD2 (5 bases each). The germline CDR1 and CDR2 sequences are KGHSH and LQKENI. V lost 6 bases to trimming and J lost 6 bases, with 16 bases between them. The CDR3 runs 14 residues.

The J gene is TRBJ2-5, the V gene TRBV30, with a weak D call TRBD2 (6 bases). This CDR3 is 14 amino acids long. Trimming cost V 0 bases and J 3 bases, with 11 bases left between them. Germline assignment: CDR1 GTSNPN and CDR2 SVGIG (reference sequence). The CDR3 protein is CAWSVPGLEETQYF. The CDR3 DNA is TGTGCCTGGAGTGTACCGGGACTCGAAGAGACCCAGTACTTC.

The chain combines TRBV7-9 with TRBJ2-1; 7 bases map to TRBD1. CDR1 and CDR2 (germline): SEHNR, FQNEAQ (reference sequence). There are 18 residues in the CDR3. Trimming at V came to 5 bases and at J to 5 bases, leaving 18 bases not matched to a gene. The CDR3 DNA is TGTGCCAGCAGCACAAAAACCGGCACGGGACAGTTAGACAATGAGCAGTTCTTC. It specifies CASSTKTGTGQLDNEQFF.

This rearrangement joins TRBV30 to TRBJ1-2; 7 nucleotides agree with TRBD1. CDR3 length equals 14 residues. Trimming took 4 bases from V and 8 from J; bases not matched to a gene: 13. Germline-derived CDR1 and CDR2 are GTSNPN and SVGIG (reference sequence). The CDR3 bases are TGTGCCTGGAAGCAGGGGGTAACATTAGGCGGCTACACCTTC. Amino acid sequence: CAWKQGVTLGGYTF. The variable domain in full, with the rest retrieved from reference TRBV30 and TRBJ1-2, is SQTIHQWPATLVQPVGSPLSLECTVEGTSNPNLYWYRQAAGRGLQLLFYSVGIGQISSEVPQNLSASRPQDRQFILSSKKLLLSDSGFYLCAWKQGVTLGGYTFGSGTRLTVV.